These 14 T cell receptor beta chains share one sample of origin, sequenced in a study of PD-1 blockade in classical Hodgkin lymphoma. Only in-frame clones appear in the TCRdb table, and some are missing; sequencing was by immunoSEQ multiplex PCR. The top ten clones hold over 6.5% of a sample with fewer than 90,000 clones, 93% of them seen once. Each and every patient relapsed after autologous stem cell transplantation, and patients got differing brentuximab vedotin exposure. This sample comprised peripheral blood mononuclear cells (PBMCs), obtained at baseline. These receptor sequences come from a human donor with classical Hodgkin lymphoma.

The V call is TRBV7-6, the J call TRBJ2-7, with TRBD1 identical over 8 bases. V dropped 5 bases and J dropped 4; count of bases not matched to a gene: 13. The length of the CDR3 is 16 residues. In germline, CDR1 is SGHVS, CDR2 FNYEAQ. The CDR3 sequence is CASSLHSWTGLYEQYF. The CDR3 region has the DNA TGTGCCAGCAGCCTACACTCTTGGACAGGGCTGTACGAGCAGTACTTC.

This chain joins TRBV5-1 and TRBJ1-5, with D possibly matching TRBD1 (5 bases). CDR3 length: 14 amino acids. V was pared by 0 bases and J by 10 bases, with 14 bases between. Germline CDR1 SGHRS, CDR2 YFSETQ. CDR3 DNA sequence: TGCGCCAGCAGCTTGGGGGGGGTCCAGACACCCCAGCATTTT. This encodes CASSLGGVQTPQHF.

This chain uses TRBV6-6 with TRBJ1-2; D is unclear. The CDR3 runs 12 residues. V lost 7 bases and J 0 bases, leaving 6 bases between the germline ends. The germline gives CDR1 MNHNY, CDR2 SVGAGI (reference sequence). Here the CDR3 DNA reads TGTGCCAGCACCCAACCTAACTATGGCTACACCTTC. It specifies CASTQPNYGYTF.

The CDR3 loop reads CASSPRPGKSTGELFF. CDR3 nucleotides: TGTGCCAGCTCACCACGTCCAGGGAAGTCCACCGGGGAGCTGTTTTTT. This chain joins TRBV18 and TRBJ2-2; the D gene is possibly TRBD1 (5 bases). Trimming cost V 1 base and J 4 bases, with 13 bases left between them. The CDR3 totals 16 residues. CDR1 KGHSH and CDR2 LQKENI come from the germline V gene. The entire variable domain, with the rest obtained from reference TRBV18 and TRBJ2-2, is as follows: NAGVMQNPRHLVRRRGQEARLRCSPMKGHSHVYWYRQLPEEGLKFMVYLQKENIIDESGMPKERFSAEFPKEGPSILRIQQVVRGDSAAYFCASSPRPGKSTGELFFGEGSRLTVL.

V and J are TRBV27 and TRBJ2-7; D gene uncertain. Germline CDR1 MNHEY, CDR2 SMNVEV (reference sequence). V lost 3 bases and J 0 bases, leaving 9 bases between the germline ends. The length of the CDR3 is 14 residues. CDR3 sequence reads: CASSLEKSSYEQYF. The CDR3 nucleotides are TGTGCCAGCAGTTTGGAGAAGAGCTCCTACGAGCAGTACTTC.

The V gene is TRBV27, the J gene TRBJ2-2; D possibly corresponds to TRBD2 (6 bases). Germline CDR1 reads MNHEY; CDR2 reads SMNVEV (reference sequence). Between the trimmed V and J ends, which lost 6 bases and 9 bases, there was a span of 17 bases. There are 14 residues in the CDR3. The CDR3 bases are TGTGCCAGCAGCCTCATCCCTGGGGGGTGGGAGCTGTTTTTT. Amino acid sequence: CASSLIPGGWELFF.

The rearrangement links TRBV7-9 to TRBJ1-5; TRBD1 is a possible D gene (5 bases). This CDR3 is built from 12 residues. V dropped 5 bases and J dropped 15 bases, with 17 bases sitting between them. Per germline, CDR1 SEHNR and CDR2 FQNEAQ (reference sequence). The chain's CDR3 is CASSISPGPLHF. The CDR3 nucleotides are TGTGCCAGCAGCATTAGCCCGGGACCTCTGCATTTT. Using reference TRBV7-9 and TRBJ1-5 for the parts outside the CDR3, the full variable domain is DTGVSQNPRHKITKRGQNVTFRCDPISEHNRLYWYRQTLGQGPEFLTYFQNEAQLEKSRLLSDRFSAERPKGSFSTLEIQRTEQGDSAMYLCASSISPGPLHFGDGTRLSIL.

In DNA, the CDR3 is TGTGCCAGCAGCCCCGGGACTAGCGGGATCCTCGCACCAAAGGCCCAGTACTTC. It encodes CASSPGTSGILAPKAQYF. The genes are TRBV7-7 and TRBJ2-5, with TRBD2 matching over 13 bases. Trimming removed 5 bases from V and 9 bases from J; junction bases left unmatched: 18. Germline V lookup: CDR1 SSHAT, CDR2 FNYEAQ (reference sequence). This CDR3 has 18 residues. Full variable domain (missing parts from reference TRBV7-7 and TRBJ2-5): GAGVSQSPRYKVTKRGQDVTLRCDPISSHATLYWYQQALGQGPEFLTYFNYEAQPDKSGLPSDRFSAERPEGSISTLTIQRTEQRDSAMYRCASSPGTSGILAPKAQYFGPGTRLLVL.

This clone has only one observation. The genes are TRBV2 and TRBJ2-7, with a weak D call TRBD2 (6 bases). Germline lookup yields CDR1 SNHLY and CDR2 FYNNEI. The CDR3 is 14 residues long. V shed 8 bases and J shed 0 bases, with 14 bases lying between them. This CDR3 reads CASRRAGSSYEQYF. The CDR3 DNA follows: TGTGCCAGCCGCAGGGCGGGAAGCTCCTACGAGCAGTACTTC.

This clone has just one count. V and J are TRBV19 and TRBJ2-1; 14 bases agree with TRBD2. Germline V gene data show CDR1 as LNHDA and CDR2 as SQIVND (reference sequence). This CDR3 region has 19 residues. Losses at the gene ends were 5 bases for V and 3 bases for J; bases not matched to a gene: 12. The CDR3 loop reads CASSPHLGLAGVYYNEQFF. The CDR3 DNA sequence: TGTGCCAGTAGTCCTCACTTGGGACTAGCGGGAGTTTACTACAATGAGCAGTTCTTC.

The genes are TRBV10-3 and TRBJ2-1; TRBD2 matches at 8 bases. This CDR3 is 16 amino acids long. The trim removed 0 bases at V and 3 bases at J, leaving 4 bases unmatched. CDR1 and CDR2 (germline): ENHRY, SYGVKD. The CDR3 DNA reads as TGTGCCATCAGTGAGTCGGGGCGGGAGGTCTACAATGAGCAGTTCTTC. Translating it yields CAISESGREVYNEQFF.

This chain joins TRBV19 and TRBJ2-1; D may be TRBD1 (5 bases). Trimming pared 3 bases from V and 6 bases from J, leaving 12 bases between. The CDR3 sequence is 14 residues long. Germline V gene data show CDR1 as LNHDA and CDR2 as SQIVND (reference sequence). The CDR3 DNA sequence: TGTGCCAGTAGTATTATGGCCAGGGTCAATGAGCAGTTCTTC. Translated, it gives CASSIMARVNEQFF.

This clone was found once. The CDR3 here is CAISVQSNTEAFF. CDR3 nucleotides: TGTGCCATCAGTGTTCAGAGTAACACTGAAGCTTTCTTT. The gene calls are TRBV10-3 and TRBJ1-1, with unresolved D. Trimming removed 4 bases from V and 2 bases from J, with 8 bases in between. This CDR3 spans 13 amino acids. In germline, CDR1 is ENHRY, CDR2 SYGVKD.

The gene calls are TRBV18 and TRBJ2-5; 7 bases line up with TRBD2. The length of the CDR3 is 14 residues. V shed 4 bases and J 5 bases; nucleotides not matched to a gene: 7. CDR1 and CDR2 from the germline V gene are KGHSH and LQKENI. The CDR3 protein is CASSLSGASETQYF. CDR3 sequence (DNA): TGTGCCAGCTCACTCAGCGGGGCCTCGGAGACCCAGTACTTC.